This TCR beta chain was identified during a study of a mutant IDH1 vaccine in newly diagnosed glioma. Regarding time point: week 35, safety follow-up. Vaccination comprised doses that each held 300 ug of mutant IDH1 20-mer peptide, plus topical imiquimod. The protocol was immunoSEQ multiplex PCR, while the TCRdb copy is restricted to in-frame clones and leaves out a portion. The sample consists of tens of thousands of clones, roughly 68% of them appearing once. This CDR3 is 16 amino acids long. With 2 bases clipped from V and 5 bases from J, the junction kept 10 bases outside the gene matches. Germline CDR1 reads SGHDT; CDR2 reads YYEEEE. A word on this clone: Its specificity is unknown.

Sequencing used PBMCs, obtained from a glioma patient whose treatment included an IDH1 peptide vaccine. The sequence derives from a man in his fifties with glioma. The chain uses TRBV5-6 and TRBJ1-1; 9 bases are shared with TRBD1. The CDR3 region is CASSFLPGQGGTEAFF. DNA for the CDR3: TGTGCCAGCAGCTTCTTACCGGGACAGGGTGGGACTGAAGCTTTCTTT.